The 29 T cell receptor beta chains listed next were all sequenced from one sample in a study of T cells in Graves' hyperthyroidism and ophthalmopathy. Regions amplified from RNA transcripts were the TCR beta CDR3 regions. In the first-round RT-PCR of the TCR CDR3, the HTBI primer set was used. One entry per CDR3 protein results from TCRdb running MiXCR on the multiplex PCR reads. The table records some 770,000 distinct CDR3 sequences, about a sixth of them present only once. The sample comprised blood. The receptors stem from a man between 18 and 35 years old with Graves' hyperthyroidism.

Here the CDR3 reads CSVGSIRNTGELFF. DNA for the CDR3: TGCAGCGTCGGATCCATAAGGAACACCGGGGAGCTGTTTTTT. This chain connects TRBV29-1 to TRBJ2-2, with no clear D. The CDR3 consists of 14 residues. CDR1 is SQVTM and CDR2 is ANQGSEA in the germline V gene. The ends were cut back, 6 bases at V and 1 base at J, with 12 bases in the middle.

This clonotype came up a few times. It is likely a read error, because the conserved phenylalanine at the end of the CDR3 is missing. The CDR3 loop reads CASSLPQGGQGYEQYL. CDR3 DNA: TGTGCCAGCAGTCTACCCCAAGGGGGACAGGGCTACGAGCAGTACCTC. This chain uses TRBV28 with TRBJ2-7; 9 bases map to TRBD1. Germline V gives CDR1 MDHEN, CDR2 SYDVKM. The V gene end was trimmed by 5 bases and the J gene end by 3 bases; junction bases not matched to a gene: 11. The CDR3 covers 16 residues.

This clonotype was counted at least ten times. The chain carries TRBV7-8 and TRBJ2-3; D could derive from TRBD1 or TRBD2 (6 bases each). Germline loops: CDR1 SGHVS, CDR2 FQNEAQ. There are 17 residues in the CDR3. V was trimmed by 0 bases and J by 8 bases, leaving 21 bases between them. The DNA of the CDR3 is TGTGCCAGCAGCTTAGCGAGGTGGTTAGCGGAGGGGGTTACGCAGTATTTT. It specifies CASSLARWLAEGVTQYF. Supplemented by reference TRBV7-8 and TRBJ2-3, the full variable domain reads GAGVSQSPRYKVAKRGQDVALRCDPISGHVSLFWYQQALGQGPEFLTYFQNEAQLDKSGLPSDRFFAERPEGSVSTLKIQRTQQEDSAVYLCASSLARWLAEGVTQYFGPGTRLTVL.

This clonotype has a count of ten or more. The J gene is TRBJ2-7, the V gene TRBV30, with 9 nucleotides matching TRBD1. The germline gives CDR1 GTSNPN, CDR2 SVGIG (reference sequence). The trim removed 3 bases at V and 6 bases at J, leaving 6 bases unmatched. The CDR3 sequence is 13 residues long. The CDR3 protein is CAWSTGGSGEQYF. CDR3 DNA: TGTGCCTGGAGCACAGGGGGCTCAGGCGAGCAGTACTTC.

Regarding this clonotype: Its ends do not fully match the called genes, so a read error is possible. This chain joins TRBV29-1 and TRBJ2-5, with D perhaps assigned TRBD1 or TRBD2 (5 bases each). The CDR3 consists of 13 residues. Per the germline V gene, CDR1 is SQVTM and CDR2 is ANQGSEA. Here the CDR3 reads CSVYEEAWGTRYF. The CDR3 coding sequence is TGCAGCGTTTATGAGGAAGCATGGGGGACCCGGTACTTC.

This clonotype has ten or more counts. This rearrangement joins TRBV12-3 or TRBV12-4 to TRBJ2-1; D might be TRBD2 (6 bases). CDR3 length: 14 residues. V was cut by 3 bases and J by 6 bases, with 12 bases left in between. CDR3 sequence reads: CASSFRLAINEQFF. The CDR3 coding sequence is TGTGCCAGCAGTTTTCGGCTAGCGATCAATGAGCAGTTCTTC.

At least ten counts were recorded for this clonotype. The rearrangement joins TRBV27 to TRBJ2-2; perhaps D is TRBD1 or TRBD2 (6 bases each). The CDR3 is 15 amino acids. The V end was cut by 5 bases, the J end by 5 bases, with 15 bases between. The V gene's germline CDR1 is MNHEY and CDR2 SMNVEV (reference sequence). CDR3 in amino acids: CASSPLGGVTGELFF. Here the CDR3 DNA reads TGTGCCAGCAGTCCCCTGGGGGGCGTGACCGGGGAGCTGTTTTTT.

As to this clonotype: This sequence may be a read error, since a much larger clone differs from it by one base. The V gene is TRBV7-9, the J gene TRBJ2-1; the match to TRBD1 covers 12 bases. TRBJ2-7 matches the DNA end more closely, so the J call is doubtful. The germline V gene has CDR1 SEHNR and CDR2 FQNEAQ (reference sequence). This CDR3 has 15 amino acids. The CDR3 region has the DNA TGTGCCAGCAGCTCCGGGACAGGGGGCTTCAATGAGCAGTACTTC. This gives the protein CASSSGTGGFNEQYF.

Ten or more counts support this clonotype. The chain links TRBV7-2 to TRBJ1-1; 7 bases align to TRBD1. This CDR3 is 13 amino acids long. CDR1 is SGHTA and CDR2 is FQGNSA in the germline V gene. V shed 5 bases, J shed 4 bases, and the junction held 4 bases outside the gene matches. CDR3 sequence reads: CASSLQGPTEAFF. CDR3 bases: TGTGCCAGCAGCCTACAGGGGCCCACTGAAGCTTTCTTT. The full variable domain, rest sourced from reference TRBV7-2 and TRBJ1-1, is GAGVSQSPSNKVTEKGKDVELRCDPISGHTALYWYRQSLGQGLEFLIYFQGNSAPDKSGLPSDRFSAERTGGSVSTLTIQRTQQEDSAVYLCASSLQGPTEAFFGQGTRLTVV.

This sequence joins TRBV5-1 and TRBJ2-5, with D unresolved. The CDR3 length is 18 residues. With 0 bases removed from V and 4 bases from J, the gap between germline ends came to 22 bases. The germline V gene encodes CDR1 SGHRS and CDR2 YFSETQ. In nucleotides, the CDR3 is TGCGCCAGCAGCTTGGCCCCTGGCCACACAAGGGCGGTAGAGACCCAGTACTTC. Amino acid sequence: CASSLAPGHTRAVETQYF.

In this sample, this clonotype turned up many times. V gene TRBV25-1 combines with J gene TRBJ2-7, with TRBD2 identical over 9 bases. V gave up 1 base and J gave up 6 bases; unmatched junction bases: 7. Germline V gene data show CDR1 as MGHDK and CDR2 as SYGVNS. The CDR3 is made up of 15 amino acids. CDR3 nucleotides: TGTGCCAGCAGTGAATCCTTAGCGGGAGACAGCGAGCAGTACTTC. Translated: CASSESLAGDSEQYF.

A few counts support this clonotype. The rearrangement links TRBV27 to TRBJ2-1, with 8 bases lining up with TRBD1. The V segment lost 0 bases and the J segment 8 bases; nucleotides outside the gene matches: 3. Germline loops: CDR1 MNHEY, CDR2 SMNVEV (reference sequence). This CDR3 is 14 amino acids long. The CDR3 DNA reads as TGTGCCAGCAGTTTATCCCAGGGGGCAGATGAGCAGTTCTTC. It is translated as CASSLSQGADEQFF.

Here the CDR3 DNA reads TGTGCCACCAGTGACACACGAGCGGGCCGCACAGATACGCAGTATTTT. Residues: CATSDTRAGRTDTQYF. The rearrangement joins TRBV24-1 to TRBJ2-3; tentative D call: TRBD2 (6 bases). This CDR3 has 16 residues. V was clipped by 4 bases and J by 1 base, with 14 bases between them. CDR1 and CDR2 (germline): KGHDR, SFDVKD.

The CDR3 DNA follows: TGCGCCAGCAGCTTGGGACAGGGGATCGACTATGGCTACACCTTC. Amino acid sequence: CASSLGQGIDYGYTF. The rearrangement links TRBV5-1 to TRBJ1-2; 8 bases are a match to TRBD1. V shed 0 bases and J 3 bases; nucleotides not matched to a gene: 4. Germline assignment: CDR1 SGHRS and CDR2 YFSETQ. The CDR3 is made up of 15 amino acids.

This clonotype has at least ten counts. This chain joins TRBV12-3 or TRBV12-4 and TRBJ2-1, with 10 bases fitting TRBD2. This CDR3 has 16 residues. Trimming at V came to 2 bases and at J to 4 bases, leaving 5 bases not matched to a gene. The CDR3 DNA sequence: TGTGCCAGCAGTTTAAGCGGGAGGGCCCGGTACAATGAGCAGTTCTTC. Amino acid sequence: CASSLSGRARYNEQFF.

Many counts were recorded for this clonotype. The chain links TRBV27 to TRBJ1-2; the D is unclear. Germline values: CDR1 MNHEY, CDR2 SMNVEV (reference sequence). CDR3 length equals 13 residues. The V gene lost 3 bases and the J gene lost 3 bases, with 8 bases spanning the gap. The CDR3 sequence is CASSFARDYGYTF. DNA for the CDR3: TGTGCCAGCAGTTTTGCAAGGGACTATGGCTACACCTTC.

There are a few counts of this clonotype. The CDR3 nucleotides are TGTGCCAGCTCCCAGGGAATGGCTGAAGCTTTCTTT. Its translation: CASSQGMAEAFF. The chain is built from TRBV18 and TRBJ1-1, with D possibly being TRBD1 (5 bases). The germline V gene has CDR1 KGHSH and CDR2 LQKENI. V was pared by 6 bases and J by 6 bases, with 11 bases between. The CDR3 has 12 amino acids.

This clonotype was detected a few times. The chain has TRBV7-3 and TRBJ2-5; D is perhaps TRBD2 (6 bases). CDR3 length: 15 residues. The ends were cut back, 4 bases at V and 3 bases at J, with 15 bases in the middle. Germline CDR1 and CDR2: SGHTA and FQGTGA. CDR3 in DNA: TGTGCCAGCAGCTCGGGGGAACTAGCAGAAGAGACCCAGTACTTC. Encoded protein: CASSSGELAEETQYF.

This clonotype was seen ten or more times. V and J are TRBV12-3 or TRBV12-4 and TRBJ2-5; D ambiguous. V was clipped by 8 bases and J by 1 base, with 11 bases between them. The CDR3 runs 13 residues. The CDR3 DNA is TGTGCCAGCGGCGGAAGCATCCAAGAGACCCAGTACTTC. It translates to CASGGSIQETQYF.

The table lists this clonotype with many counts. The V and J genes are TRBV20-1 and TRBJ2-1, with a possible D match to TRBD2 (7 bases). This CDR3 spans 15 amino acids. V was trimmed by 6 bases and J by 4 bases, leaving 19 bases between them. Germline CDR1 is DFQATT and CDR2 is SNEGSKA (reference sequence). CDR3 loop: CSAPGGGAGYNEQFF. CDR3 nucleotides: TGCAGTGCGCCCGGAGGGGGGGCCGGGTACAATGAGCAGTTCTTC.

This clonotype was counted many times. The rearrangement uses TRBV6-1 and TRBJ2-1, with 13 positions matching TRBD2. Losses at the gene ends were 5 bases for V and 5 bases for J; bases not matched to a gene: 15. CDR1 and CDR2 from the germline V gene are MNHNS and SASEGT. This CDR3 is 19 amino acids long. CDR3 nucleotides: TGTGCCAGCAGTACAGGACTAGCGGGAGTAATTGGCACCCACAATGAGCAGTTCTTC. Its protein product is CASSTGLAGVIGTHNEQFF.

The chain employs TRBV20-1 and TRBJ2-5; 7 nucleotides align to TRBD1. This CDR3 is built from 14 residues. Looked up from germline, CDR1 is DFQATT and CDR2 is SNEGSKA (reference sequence). Trimming removed 7 bases from V and 7 bases from J; junction bases left unmatched: 15. The CDR3 loop reads CSVLDRVIGGTQYF. The CDR3 coding sequence is TGCAGTGTTCTAGACAGGGTGATAGGGGGGACCCAGTACTTC.

V and J are TRBV28 and TRBJ2-1; 8 nucleotides agree with TRBD1. This CDR3 is 16 amino acids long. J gave up 5 bases and V 6 bases, and 12 bases lay outside the gene matches. Germline CDR1 and CDR2: MDHEN and SYDVKM. The CDR3 spells CASSWNRGYIDNEQFF. CDR3 nucleotides: TGTGCCAGCAGCTGGAACAGGGGGTATATCGACAATGAGCAGTTCTTC. Full variable domain (missing parts from reference TRBV28 and TRBJ2-1): DVKVTQSSRYLVKRTGEKVFLECVQDMDHENMFWYRQDPGLGLRLIYFSYDVKMKEKGDIPEGYSVSREKKERFSLILESASTNQTSMYLCASSWNRGYIDNEQFFGPGTRLTVL.

This chain's CDR3 is CASSPSGSQGNEKLFF. In DNA, the CDR3 is TGTGCCAGCAGTCCCTCCGGCAGCCAGGGTAATGAAAAACTGTTTTTT. V gene TRBV27 combines with J gene TRBJ1-4; a weak D match, TRBD1 (5 bases). This CDR3 is built from 16 residues. CDR1 and CDR2 from the germline V gene are MNHEY and SMNVEV (reference sequence). V was trimmed by 5 bases and J by 4 bases, leaving 17 bases between them.

The sample holds many counts of this clonotype. The J gene is TRBJ2-3, the V gene TRBV20-1; 9 nucleotides match TRBD2. The CDR3 sequence is 16 residues long. In germline, CDR1 is DFQATT, CDR2 SNEGSKA (reference sequence). V shed 0 bases, J shed 1 base, and the junction held 5 bases outside the gene matches. CDR3 protein: CSARDFSGRGTDTQYF. CDR3 in DNA: TGCAGTGCTAGAGACTTTAGCGGGAGAGGCACAGATACGCAGTATTTT.

This clonotype was seen a handful of times. The chain carries TRBV7-9 and TRBJ2-2; 9 bases agree with TRBD1. V lost 4 bases to trimming and J lost 4 bases; unmatched junction nucleotides: 4. The V gene's germline CDR1 is SEHNR and CDR2 FQNEAQ (reference sequence). The CDR3 sequence is 15 residues long. The CDR3 reads CASSSGQGLTGELFF. Here the CDR3 DNA reads TGTGCCAGCAGCTCGGGACAGGGCCTCACCGGGGAGCTGTTTTTT.

This clonotype was observed a handful of times. This chain links TRBV18 with TRBJ2-7; 15 positions match TRBD2. CDR3 length equals 18 residues. The trim removed 1 base at V and 0 bases at J, leaving 4 bases unmatched. Germline V gene data show CDR1 as KGHSH and CDR2 as LQKENI. The CDR3 is CASSPRTSGRGSSYEQYF. CDR3 DNA: TGTGCCAGCTCACCACGGACTAGCGGGAGGGGGAGCTCCTACGAGCAGTACTTC.

This clonotype was seen a few times. The chain carries TRBV19 and TRBJ2-1, with TRBD2 as a possible D gene (5 bases). V shed 5 bases and J shed 10 bases, with 12 bases lying between them. Germline CDR1 is LNHDA and CDR2 is SQIVND (reference sequence). The CDR3 is made up of 12 amino acids. The CDR3 nucleotides are TGTGCCAGTAGTGGTAGCGTTTACGAGCAGTTCTTC. Translated: CASSGSVYEQFF.

The chain couples TRBV2 to TRBJ2-5; perhaps TRBD1 as D (5 bases). Deletions cut 7 bases from V and 14 bases from J, with 14 bases between. Germline V gene sequence: CDR1 SNHLY, CDR2 FYNNEI. The CDR3 loop spans 10 amino acids. The CDR3 is CASKVGQDYF. CDR3 nucleotide sequence: TGTGCCAGCAAGGTGGGGCAGGATTACTTC.